Ten or more counts support the clone carrying this T cell receptor beta chain. One entry per CDR3 protein results from TCRdb running MiXCR on the 5' RACE reads. The sample lists approximately 110,000 distinct CDR3 sequences; 7.5% to 9.5% were seen once. The data derive from a study of T cells after yellow fever vaccination. The CDR3 is made up of 15 amino acids. The germline gives CDR1 DFQATT, CDR2 SNEGSKA (reference sequence). The J segment lost 4 bases and the V segment lost 2 bases, leaving 5 bases of the junction unmatched. The sequenced sample was CD8+ T cells sorted from PBMCs, obtained 45 days after the yellow fever booster vaccination. The chain combines TRBV20-1 with TRBJ2-1; 10 nucleotides line up with TRBD2. The sequence was obtained from a man aged 25 to 40 who received the YFV17D yellow fever vaccine. In DNA, the CDR3 is TGCAGTGCTAGATCCGGACTAGCGGTTTACAATGAGCAGTTCTTC. Its translation is CSARSGLAVYNEQFF.